This T cell receptor beta chain derives from a study of tissue T cells after allogeneic stem cell transplantation. The CDR3 covers 13 residues. With 1 base clipped from V and 8 bases from J, the junction kept 0 bases outside the gene matches. CDR1 and CDR2 from the germline V gene are SGHSA and FRNQAP. Generated by immunoSEQ multiplex PCR, the TCRdb table keeps only in-frame clones and is missing some. The sample carries 9,900 or so clones, under 40% recorded once. Time point described: mouse harvest day 7 after allogeneic transplant. The graft held 10^6 splenic CD5+ T cells and 10^7 T-cell-depleted bone marrow cells. To note about this clone: Gene names refer to mouse genes. The read falls 1 residue short of the CDR3 end, and the missing part is taken from the germline J gene.

Sequenced material: skin. The chain is built from TRBV16 and TRBJ2-3, with 10 bases fitting TRBD1. This clonotype originated in a female BALB/c mouse given C57BL/6 T cells with graft-versus-host disease after an allogeneic hematopoietic cell transplant. This CDR3 is CASSLGTGGTLYF. CDR3 DNA, as far as it was read: TGTGCAAGCAGCTTAGGGACAGGGGGAACGCTGTAT.